The source of this T cell receptor (beta chain) is a study of blood T cells in healthy people across ages. In this sample, this clonotype turned up a few times. The antigen is undetermined. Through a sample-barcoded 5' primer and a J-beta primer mix, a second PCR was run for about 7 to 12 cycles. Each cDNA molecule carried a tag from a template-switch adaptor that contained 12 random nucleotides. TCRdb reanalysed the 5' RACE reads using MiXCR and keeps one entry per CDR3 protein. The table shows 720,000 or so distinct CDR3 sequences, with roughly 41% occurring only once. V lost 1 base and J 2 bases, leaving 9 bases between the germline ends. CDR1 is SGHTA, CDR2 FQGNSA, per germline. The CDR3 is 15 residues long. Study observations and caveats: Significant beta diversity loss was already apparent by age about 42, declining roughly linearly. Samples with more naive T cells showed higher observed beta diversity.

The rearrangement uses TRBV7-2 and TRBJ1-5; D is possibly TRBD1 (6 bases). Sequenced material: blood. The clonotype comes from an elderly man in good health. As DNA, the CDR3 is TGTGCCAGCAGCTTAGGTCCAGGGGGCAATCAGCCCCAGCATTTT. Its protein is CASSLGPGGNQPQHF. The full variable domain, its missing parts supplied by reference TRBV7-2 and TRBJ1-5, is GAGVSQSPSNKVTEKGKDVELRCDPISGHTALYWYRQSLGQGLEFLIYFQGNSAPDKSGLPSDRFSAERTGGSVSTLTIQRTQQEDSAVYLCASSLGPGGNQPQHFGDGTRLSIL.